This T cell receptor beta chain was sequenced during a study of shared clonotypes between healthy human individuals. In the study overall: For every donor, three CD4 naive, three CD4 memory, two CD8 naive and one CD8 memory plates were used. Findings of the study overall: Represented genetic and exposure-history diversity was restricted by having few donors.

Profiling relied on immunoSEQ multiplex PCR, and the TCRdb table lists in-frame clones only, not all of them. The sample lists roughly 2.1 million clones; 85% to 95% were seen once. Cells designated naive CD8 were CD45RO-negative and were positively selected for CCR7, with terminally differentiated effector memory CD45RA+ cells excluded. Trimming shortened V by 5 bases and J by 4 bases, and 23 bases separated the two germline ends. The CDR3 is 17 residues long. Germline CDR1 MDHEN, CDR2 SYDVKM. Of note for this clone: As yet, its antigen is unknown.

The sample comprised naive CD8+ T cells from PBMCs. The rearrangement joins TRBV28 to TRBJ1-1; D is perhaps TRBD1 (5 bases). This sequence originates from a man aged 18 to 29 in good health. Some clones in this sample may be carry-over from other donors' samples. CDR3 sequence (DNA): TGTGCCAGCAGTAATGCGGGGCCTAAATTACCCGGCACTGAAGCTTTCTTT. It yields the protein CASSNAGPKLPGTEAFF.